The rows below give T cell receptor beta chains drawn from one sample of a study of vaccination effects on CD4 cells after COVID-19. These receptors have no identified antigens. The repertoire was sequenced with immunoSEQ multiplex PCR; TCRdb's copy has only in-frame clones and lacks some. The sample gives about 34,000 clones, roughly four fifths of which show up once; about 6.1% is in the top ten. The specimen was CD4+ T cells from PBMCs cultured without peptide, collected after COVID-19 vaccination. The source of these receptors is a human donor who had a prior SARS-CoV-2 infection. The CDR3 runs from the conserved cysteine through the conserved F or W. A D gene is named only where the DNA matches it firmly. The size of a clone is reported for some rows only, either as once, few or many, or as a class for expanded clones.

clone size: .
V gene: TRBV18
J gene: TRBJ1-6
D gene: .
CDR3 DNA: TGTGCCAGCACCAACACTCTAGATTCACCCCTCCACTTT
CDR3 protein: CASTNTLDSPLHF

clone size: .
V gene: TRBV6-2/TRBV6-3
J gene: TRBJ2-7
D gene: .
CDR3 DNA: TGTGCCAGCAGTTCTATCATGGGGGTCTACGAGCAGTACTTC
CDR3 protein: CASSSIMGVYEQYF

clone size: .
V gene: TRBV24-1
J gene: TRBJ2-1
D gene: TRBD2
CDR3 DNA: TGTGCCACCAGTGATGCGACTAGCGGTATATACAATGAGCAGTTCTTC
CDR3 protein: CATSDATSGIYNEQFF

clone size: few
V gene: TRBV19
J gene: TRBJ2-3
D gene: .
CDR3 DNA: TGTGCCAGTACCCCATTAGGGGGTAGCACAGATACGCAGTATTTT
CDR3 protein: CASTPLGGSTDTQYF

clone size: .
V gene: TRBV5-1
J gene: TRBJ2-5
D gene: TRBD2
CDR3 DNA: TGCGCCAGCAGCGTTCTGGAGACTAGCGGGGGTGGGACCCAGTACTTC
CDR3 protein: CASSVLETSGGGTQYF

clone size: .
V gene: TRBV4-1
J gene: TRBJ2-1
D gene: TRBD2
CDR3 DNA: TGCGCCAGCAGCTACGCCTTAACTAGCGGGGGTTACAATGAGCAGTTCTTC
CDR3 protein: CASSYALTSGGYNEQFF

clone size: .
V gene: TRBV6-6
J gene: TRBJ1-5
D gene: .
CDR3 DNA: TGTGCCAGCTCGGACAGTAGCAATCAGCCCCAGCATTTT
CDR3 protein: CASSDSSNQPQHF

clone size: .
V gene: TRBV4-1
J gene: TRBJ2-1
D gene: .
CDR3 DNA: TGCGCCAGCAGCACCGAAGTGGCTCTCCGGGTCAATGAGCAGTTCTTC
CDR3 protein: CASSTEVALRVNEQFF

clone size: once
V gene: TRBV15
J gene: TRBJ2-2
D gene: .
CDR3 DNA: TGTGCCACCAGGCGTCAGGGGATCGGGGAGCTGTTTTTT
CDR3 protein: CATRRQGIGELFF

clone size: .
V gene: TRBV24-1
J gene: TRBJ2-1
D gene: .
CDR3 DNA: TGTGCCACCAATCAGGGGGGCTACAATGAGCAGTTCTTC
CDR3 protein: CATNQGGYNEQFF

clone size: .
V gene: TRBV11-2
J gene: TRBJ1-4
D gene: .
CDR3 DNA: TGTGCCAGCAGCCACGGGGGCGGATATGAAAAACTGTTTTTT
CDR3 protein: CASSHGGGYEKLFF

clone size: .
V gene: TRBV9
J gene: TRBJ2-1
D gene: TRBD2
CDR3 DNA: TGTGCCAGCAGCACAGCGGGAGGCTACTACAATGAGCAGTTCTTC
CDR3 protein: CASSTAGGYYNEQFF

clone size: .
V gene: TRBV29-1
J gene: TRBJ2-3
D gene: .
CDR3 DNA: TGCAGCGCCGGTAAAGCGACTGCAGATACGCAGTATTTT
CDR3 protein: CSAGKATADTQYF

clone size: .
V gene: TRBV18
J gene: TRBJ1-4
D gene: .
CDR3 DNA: TGTGCCAGCTCACGGGAACAGGGCGATGAAAAACTGTTTTTT
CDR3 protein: CASSREQGDEKLFF

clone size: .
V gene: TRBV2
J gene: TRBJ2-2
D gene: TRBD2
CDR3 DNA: TGTGCCAGCAGAGCCGGGACTAGCCTTTTGACCGGGGAGCTGTTTTTT
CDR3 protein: CASRAGTSLLTGELFF

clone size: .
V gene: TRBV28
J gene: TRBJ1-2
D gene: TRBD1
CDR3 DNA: TGTGCCAGCACCTTAGTGCCGGGACAGGGAGGCTATGGCTACACCTTC
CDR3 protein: CASTLVPGQGGYGYTF

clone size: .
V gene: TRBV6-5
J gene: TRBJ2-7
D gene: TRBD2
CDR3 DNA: TGTGCCAGCAGAAGCCGACTAGCGGGACTTAGGGAGCAGTACTTC
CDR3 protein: CASRSRLAGLREQYF

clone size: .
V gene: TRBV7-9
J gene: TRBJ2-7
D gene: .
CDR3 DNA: TGTGCCAGCAGACCCGACACCTTGGTAGAGCAGTACTTC
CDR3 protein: CASRPDTLVEQYF

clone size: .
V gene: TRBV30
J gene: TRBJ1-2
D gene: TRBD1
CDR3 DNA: TGTGCCTGGAGTGTAGGACAGGCTAACTATGGCTACACCTTC
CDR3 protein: CAWSVGQANYGYTF

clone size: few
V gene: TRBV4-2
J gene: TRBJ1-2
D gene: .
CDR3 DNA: TGTGCCAGCAGCCAAGACGCGTATGGCTACACCTTC
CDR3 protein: CASSQDAYGYTF

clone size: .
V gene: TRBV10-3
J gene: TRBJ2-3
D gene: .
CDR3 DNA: TGTGCCATCAGCCCCACTAGCACAGATACGCAGTATTTT
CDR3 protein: CAISPTSTDTQYF

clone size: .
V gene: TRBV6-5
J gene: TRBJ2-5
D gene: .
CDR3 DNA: TGTGCCAGCGTGGGCCAAGAGACCCAGTACTTC
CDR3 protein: CASVGQETQYF

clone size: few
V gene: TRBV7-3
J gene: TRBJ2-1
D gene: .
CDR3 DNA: TGTGCCAGCAGCTTAACGGGGGCGGGTGAGCAGTTCTTC
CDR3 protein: CASSLTGAGEQFF

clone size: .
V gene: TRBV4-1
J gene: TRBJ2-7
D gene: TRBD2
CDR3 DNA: TGCGCCAGCAGCCACACAAGGCGTCTTAGCGGGGGGACTACCTACGAGCAGTACTTC
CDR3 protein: CASSHTRRLSGGTTYEQYF

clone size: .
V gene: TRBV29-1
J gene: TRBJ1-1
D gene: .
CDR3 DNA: TGCAGCGTTCACCGGGACGTCGACACTGAAGCTTTCTTT
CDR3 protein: CSVHRDVDTEAFF

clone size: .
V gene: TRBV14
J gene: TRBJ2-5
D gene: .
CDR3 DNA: TGTGCCAGCAGCCAAGGACAGTGGGCGGAAGAGACCCAGTACTTC
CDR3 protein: CASSQGQWAEETQYF

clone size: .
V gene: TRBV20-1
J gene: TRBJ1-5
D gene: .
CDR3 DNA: TGCAGTGCTAGTAAGGATAGCAATCAGCCCCAGCATTTT
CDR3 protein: CSASKDSNQPQHF

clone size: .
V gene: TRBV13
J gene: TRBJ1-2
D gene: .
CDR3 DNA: TGTGCCAGCAGCTTAGCAGGGGTGGCCTATGGCTACACCTTC
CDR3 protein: CASSLAGVAYGYTF

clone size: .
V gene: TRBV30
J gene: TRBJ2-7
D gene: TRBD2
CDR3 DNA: TGTGCCTGGAGTGTACTGGCTAGCGGGCCCTACGAGCAGTACTTC
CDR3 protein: CAWSVLASGPYEQYF

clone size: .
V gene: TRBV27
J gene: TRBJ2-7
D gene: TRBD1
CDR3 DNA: TGTGCCAGCAGTTTCCGGGACAGAGCCTACGAGCAGTACTTC
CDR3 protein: CASSFRDRAYEQYF

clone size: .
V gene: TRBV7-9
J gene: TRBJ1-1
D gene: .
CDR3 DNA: TGTGCCAGCAGCTTAATGAAGGGAGCGGACACTGAAGCTTTCTTT
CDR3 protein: CASSLMKGADTEAFF

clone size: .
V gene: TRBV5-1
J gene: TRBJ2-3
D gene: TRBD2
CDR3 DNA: TGCGCCAGCAGCTTGTTGACTAGCGGGTCCACAGATACGCAGTATTTT
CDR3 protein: CASSLLTSGSTDTQYF

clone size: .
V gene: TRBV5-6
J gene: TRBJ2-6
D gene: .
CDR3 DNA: TGTGCCAGCAGCGCGGGTCGCTCTGGGGCCAACGTCCTGACTTTC
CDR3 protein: CASSAGRSGANVLTF

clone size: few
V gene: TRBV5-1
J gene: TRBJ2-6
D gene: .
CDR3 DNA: TGCGCCAGCAGCAGGGGAGCTGGGGCCAACGTCCTGACTTTC
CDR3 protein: CASSRGAGANVLTF

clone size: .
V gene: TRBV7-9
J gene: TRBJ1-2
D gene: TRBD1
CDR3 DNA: TGTGCCAGCAGCTTATACCAGGGGGGGAATGGCTACACCTTC
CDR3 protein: CASSLYQGGNGYTF

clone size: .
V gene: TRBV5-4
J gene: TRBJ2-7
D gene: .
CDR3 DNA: TGTGCCAGCAGCTTGGCTCCTAGTGTAGGTTACGAGCAGTACTTC
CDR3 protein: CASSLAPSVGYEQYF

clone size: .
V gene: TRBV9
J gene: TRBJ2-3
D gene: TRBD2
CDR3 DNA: TGTGCCAGCAGCGTGGGAGCGGGAGCCACAGATACGCAGTATTTT
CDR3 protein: CASSVGAGATDTQYF

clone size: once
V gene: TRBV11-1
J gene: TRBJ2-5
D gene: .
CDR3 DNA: TGTGCCAGCAGCTCCCCGGAGACCCAGTACTTC
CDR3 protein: CASSSPETQYF

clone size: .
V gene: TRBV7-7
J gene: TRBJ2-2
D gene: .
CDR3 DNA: TGTGCTAGCAGCTTAGGGGTGGGCTCCGGGGAGCTGTTTTTT
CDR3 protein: CASSLGVGSGELFF

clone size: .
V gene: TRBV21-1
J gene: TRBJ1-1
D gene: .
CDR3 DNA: TGTGCCAGCAGCGCAGAACAGATCGGCCCGAACACTGAAGCTTTCTTT
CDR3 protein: CASSAEQIGPNTEAFF

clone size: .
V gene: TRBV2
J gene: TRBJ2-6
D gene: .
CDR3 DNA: TGTGCCAGCAGTGGAAACCTAGATACCTCTGGGGCCAACGTCCTGACTTTC
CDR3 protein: CASSGNLDTSGANVLTF

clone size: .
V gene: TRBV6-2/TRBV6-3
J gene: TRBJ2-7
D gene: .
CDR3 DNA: TGTGCCAGCAGCCCACTAGGGAAGCCTTACGAGCAGTACTTC
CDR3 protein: CASSPLGKPYEQYF

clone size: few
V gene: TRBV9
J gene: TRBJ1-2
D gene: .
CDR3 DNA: TGTGCCAGCAGCGTATCCCCCTTGACCTATGGCTACACCTTC
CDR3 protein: CASSVSPLTYGYTF